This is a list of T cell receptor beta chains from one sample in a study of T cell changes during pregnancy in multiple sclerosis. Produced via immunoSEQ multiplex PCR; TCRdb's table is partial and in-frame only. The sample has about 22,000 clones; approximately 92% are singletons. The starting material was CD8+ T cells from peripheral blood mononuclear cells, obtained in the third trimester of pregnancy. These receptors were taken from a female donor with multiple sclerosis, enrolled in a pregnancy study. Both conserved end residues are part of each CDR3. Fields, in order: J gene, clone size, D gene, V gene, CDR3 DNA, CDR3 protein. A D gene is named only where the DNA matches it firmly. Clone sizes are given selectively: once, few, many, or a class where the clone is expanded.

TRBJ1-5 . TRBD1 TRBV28 TGTGCCAGCAGTTCCGGGACAGGGGGCTTGCAGCCCCAGCATTTT CASSSGTGGLQPQHF
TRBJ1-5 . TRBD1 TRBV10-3 TGTGCCATCAGTGAGTCGAGACAGGGAAGAGGCAATCAGCCCCAGCATTTT CAISESRQGRGNQPQHF
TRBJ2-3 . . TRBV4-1 TGCGCCAGCAGCCTCGAGCCCCGCGGGGGCCCCACAGATACGCAGTATTTT CASSLEPRGGPTDTQYF
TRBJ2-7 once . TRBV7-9 TGTGCCAGCAGCTTGAGCGAACTCTACGAGCAGTACTTC CASSLSELYEQYF
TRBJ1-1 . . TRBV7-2 TGTGCCAGCAGCTTTGGCACAGCAACTTTTTACTGGAACACTGAAGCTTTCTTT CASSFGTATFYWNTEAFF
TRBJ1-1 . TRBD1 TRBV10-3 TGTGCCATCAGTGATTCAAAAAACAGGGGGGAAACTGAAGCTTTCTTT CAISDSKNRGETEAFF
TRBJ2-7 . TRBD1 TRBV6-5 TGTGCCAGCAGACTAGGACAGGGGAGTGGGTACGAGCAGTACTTC CASRLGQGSGYEQYF
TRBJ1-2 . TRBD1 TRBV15 TGTGCCACCAGCAGAGATTTGGGACAGGGGGGATATGGCTACACCTTC CATSRDLGQGGYGYTF
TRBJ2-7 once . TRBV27 TGTGCCAGCAGTTTATTTCCGGCCTACGAGCAGTACTTC CASSLFPAYEQYF
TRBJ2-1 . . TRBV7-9 TGTGCCAGCACCGGACCTGACCTAGCGAGTTCCTACAATGAGCAGTTCTTC CASTGPDLASSYNEQFF
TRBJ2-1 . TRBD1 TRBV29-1 TGCAGCGTTCCCTTTACCGGGACAGACTACAATGAGCAGTTCTTC CSVPFTGTDYNEQFF
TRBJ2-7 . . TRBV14 TGTGCCAGCAGCCAGGTGGCAGGGGCACGCGAGCAGTACTTC CASSQVAGAREQYF
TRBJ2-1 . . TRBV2 TGTGCCAGCAGTGAAGCCGCGAGCTCCTACAATGAGCAGTTCTTC CASSEAASSYNEQFF
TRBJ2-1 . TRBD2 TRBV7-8 TGTGCCAGCAGCGCCAGGACTAGCGGGAGGGTGTACAATGAGCAGTTCTTC CASSARTSGRVYNEQFF
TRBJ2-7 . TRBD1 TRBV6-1 TGTGCCAGCAGTCCCTGGACAGGGGTTAACGAGCAGTACTTC CASSPWTGVNEQYF
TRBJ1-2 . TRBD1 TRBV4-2 TGTGCCAGCAGCCAAGAAAACCGGGACAGGCAAGTCTTC CASSQENRDRQVF
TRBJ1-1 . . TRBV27 TGTGCCAGCAGTGTATACAGGGACACTGAAGCTTTCTTT CASSVYRDTEAFF
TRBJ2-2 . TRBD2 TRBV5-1 TGCGCCAGCAGCTGGACTAGCGGATACACCGGGGAGCTGTTTTTT CASSWTSGYTGELFF
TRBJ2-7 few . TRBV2 TGTGCCAGCACCAGAAGAACCTCCTACGAGCAGTACTTC CASTRRTSYEQYF
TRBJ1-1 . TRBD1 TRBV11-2 TGTGCCAGCAGCCCGATGACAGGGGGGACTGAAGCTTTCTTT CASSPMTGGTEAFF
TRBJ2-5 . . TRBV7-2 TGTGCCAGCAGCGCCCGCTTCGGCGGCCTGAAGGAGACCCAGTACTTC CASSARFGGLKETQYF
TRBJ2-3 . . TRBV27 TGTGCCAGCAAGGGGGGGCGAAGCACAGATACGCAGTATTTT CASKGGRSTDTQYF
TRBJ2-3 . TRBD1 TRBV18 TGTGCCAGCTCACCCGTAGACAGGGCTACAGATACGCAGTATTTT CASSPVDRATDTQYF
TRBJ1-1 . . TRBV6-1 TGTGCCAGCAGGGAAAGAGGTATGAACACTGAAGCTTTCTTT CASRERGMNTEAFF
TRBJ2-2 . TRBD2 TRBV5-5 TGTGCCAGCAGCTTGGAACGAGGCGGGGGGAAAGCCCGAGGGGAGCTGTTTTTT CASSLERGGGKARGELFF
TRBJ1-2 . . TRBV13 TGTGCCAGCAGCCTCGGTTCGGTACTTGGCTACACCTTC CASSLGSVLGYTF
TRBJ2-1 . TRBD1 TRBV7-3 TGTGCCAGCAGCTTCGACAGGGGATTAAGAAATGAGCAGTTCTTC CASSFDRGLRNEQFF
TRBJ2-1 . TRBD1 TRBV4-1 TGCGCCAGCAGCCAGGACAGGGGCGTTGGCAATGAGCAGTTCTTC CASSQDRGVGNEQFF
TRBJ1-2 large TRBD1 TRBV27 TGTGCCAGCAGTTTACAGGGGGCTAACTATGGCTACACCTTC CASSLQGANYGYTF
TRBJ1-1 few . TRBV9 TGTGCCAGCAGTGTATCAGGGTTGACTGAAGCTTTCTTT CASSVSGLTEAFF
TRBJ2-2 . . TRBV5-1 TGCGCCAGCAGCTTGGAAGTTTCAGGGTCCGGGGAGCTGTTTTTT CASSLEVSGSGELFF
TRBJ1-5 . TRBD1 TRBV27 TGTGCCAGCAGTCCTCTTACAGGGGGCGTGCAGCCCCAGCATTTT CASSPLTGGVQPQHF
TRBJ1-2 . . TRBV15 TGTGCCACCAGCAGAGTCCCGATGGTGCCACTAAACTATGGCTACACCTTC CATSRVPMVPLNYGYTF
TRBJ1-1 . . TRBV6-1 TGTGCCAGCAGTGAGTACGGGTCCACTGAAGCTTTCTTT CASSEYGSTEAFF
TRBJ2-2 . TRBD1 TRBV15 TGTGCCACCAGCATCGACAGGGTCGGGACCGGGGAGCTGTTTTTT CATSIDRVGTGELFF
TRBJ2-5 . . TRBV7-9 TGTGCCAGCAGCTTAGGACAGGTCAGCCAAGAGACCCAGTACTTC CASSLGQVSQETQYF
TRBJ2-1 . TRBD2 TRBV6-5 TGTGCCAGCAGCCCCGGACTAGCGGGAGTCAATGAGCAGTTCTTC CASSPGLAGVNEQFF
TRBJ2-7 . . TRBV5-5 TGTGCCAGCCTGGACAGCAGCTCCTACGAGCAGTACTTC CASLDSSSYEQYF
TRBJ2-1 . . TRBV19 TGTGCCAGTAGTATAAGGTCGGGTACTGAGCAGTTCTTC CASSIRSGTEQFF
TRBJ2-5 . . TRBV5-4 TGTGCCAGCAGCTTCGTGGGAGAGGAGACCCAGTACTTC CASSFVGEETQYF
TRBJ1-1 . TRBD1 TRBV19 TGTGCCAGTAGTATAGGACTGGACAGGGGGTCTTCGGACACTGAAGCTTTCTTT CASSIGLDRGSSDTEAFF
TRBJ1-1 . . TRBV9 TGTGCCAGCAGCGTAGATGGCAGGTTCACTAGAGACACTGAAGCTTTCTTT CASSVDGRFTRDTEAFF
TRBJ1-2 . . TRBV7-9 TGTGCCAGCAGTTTCACTGACAGGCTTCATGGCTACACCTTC CASSFTDRLHGYTF
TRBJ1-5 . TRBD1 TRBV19 TGTGCCAGCTTTGACCAGGGCAGGGGGGAGCAGCCCCAGCATTTT CASFDQGRGEQPQHF
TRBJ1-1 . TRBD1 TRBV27 TGTGCCAGCAGATCAGGGGGCCGTGAAGCTTTCTTT CASRSGGREAFF